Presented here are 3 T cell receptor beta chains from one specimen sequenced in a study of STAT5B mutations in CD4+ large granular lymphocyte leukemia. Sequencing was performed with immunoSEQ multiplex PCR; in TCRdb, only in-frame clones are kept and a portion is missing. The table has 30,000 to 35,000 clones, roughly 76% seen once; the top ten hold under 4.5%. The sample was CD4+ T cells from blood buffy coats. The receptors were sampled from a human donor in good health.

The CDR3 sequence: CASSSDREYEQFF. The CDR3 DNA is TGTGCCAGCAGCTCGGACAGGGAATATGAGCAGTTCTTC. The V gene is TRBV5-6, the J gene TRBJ2-1; 8 nucleotides agree with TRBD1. The trim removed 3 bases at V and 8 bases at J, leaving 4 bases unmatched. CDR1 and CDR2 (germline): SGHDT, YYEEEE. CDR3 length equals 13 residues.

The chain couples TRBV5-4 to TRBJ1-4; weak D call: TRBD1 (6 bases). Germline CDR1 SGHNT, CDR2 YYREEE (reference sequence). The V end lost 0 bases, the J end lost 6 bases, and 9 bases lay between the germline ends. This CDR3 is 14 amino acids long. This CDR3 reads CASSLGGRDEKLFF. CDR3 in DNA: TGTGCCAGCAGCTTGGGGGGGCGTGATGAAAAACTGTTTTTT.

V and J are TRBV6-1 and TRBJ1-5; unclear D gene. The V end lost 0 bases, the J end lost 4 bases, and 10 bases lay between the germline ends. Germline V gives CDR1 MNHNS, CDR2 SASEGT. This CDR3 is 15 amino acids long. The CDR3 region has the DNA TGTGCCAGCAGTGAAGCGCTTCTCGGTAATCAGCCCCAGCATTTT. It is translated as CASSEALLGNQPQHF.